This T cell receptor beta chain was captured in a study of T cells in Graves' hyperthyroidism and ophthalmopathy. Study conclusions and caveats: Within blood appeared most thyroid clonotypes that had expanded above 0.001.

Amplified regions were TCR beta CDR3 sequences from RNA transcripts. The primer set for the first-round RT-PCR of the TCR CDR3 was HTBI. Each CDR3 protein gets one entry after TCRdb re-called the multiplex PCR reads with MiXCR. The sample holds 640,000 or so distinct CDR3 sequences; roughly 15% are singletons and the top ten take 3.5% to 4.5%. Concerning this clonotype: What it recognizes is unknown. One junction end disagrees with the germline gene, perhaps due to a read error.

Germline V CDR1 and CDR2: MNHEY, SVGEGT. The CDR3 has 16 amino acids. The chain recombines TRBV6-2 or TRBV6-3 with TRBJ2-7; 7 positions match TRBD2. Sequenced material: blood. This TCR came from a woman aged 40 to 50 with Graves' ophthalmopathy. The CDR3 loop reads CASSHSSPAGAHEQYF. The CDR3, as DNA: TGTGCCAGCAGTCACTCTAGTCCGGCGGGAGCCCACGAGCAGTACTTC.